These T cell receptor beta chains were read from a single sample in a study of CD8+ T cells in alopecia areata. Some clones are missing from TCRdb's copy, which holds only in-frame ones; the method was immunoSEQ multiplex PCR. The sample has around 190,000 clones, roughly 66% seen once. Material: CD4+ T cells sorted from blood, obtained at week 24, from a patient treated with tofacitinib. The origin of the receptors is a human donor with alopecia areata. Both conserved end residues are part of each CDR3. The order of the fields is clone size, V gene, J gene, D gene, CDR3 DNA, CDR3 protein. The D gene is left open where the match is weak. Size is stated for part of the rows, as once, few or many counts, or as a class when the clone is expanded.

abundance: NA; v_gene: TRBV5-6; j_gene: TRBJ2-1; d_gene: NA; CDR3nt: TGTGCCAGCAGCTTCACAGGTCGGGGCGGTAATGAGCAGTTCTTC; CDR3aa: CASSFTGRGGNEQFF
abundance: NA; v_gene: TRBV15; j_gene: TRBJ1-5; d_gene: NA; CDR3nt: TGTGCCACCAGCAGAGATTCTCAGCCCCAGCATTTT; CDR3aa: CATSRDSQPQHF
abundance: many; v_gene: TRBV7-9; j_gene: TRBJ2-7; d_gene: NA; CDR3nt: TGTGCCAGCAGTAGGGAGCTGTGGACCTCCTACGAGCAGTACTTC; CDR3aa: CASSRELWTSYEQYF
abundance: NA; v_gene: TRBV29-1; j_gene: TRBJ2-3; d_gene: TRBD1; CDR3nt: TGCAGCGTTGAAGGTTGGGACAGAGATAACACAGATACGCAGTATTTT; CDR3aa: CSVEGWDRDNTDTQYF
abundance: few; v_gene: TRBV29-1; j_gene: TRBJ2-7; d_gene: TRBD1; CDR3nt: TGCAGCGTGGGACAGAGACTAAACTACGAGCAGTACTTC; CDR3aa: CSVGQRLNYEQYF
abundance: few; v_gene: TRBV14; j_gene: TRBJ1-1; d_gene: NA; CDR3nt: TGTGCCAGCAGGGCCGGGACGGCCTTTCGAGCTTTCTTT; CDR3aa: CASRAGTAFRAFF
abundance: NA; v_gene: TRBV29-1; j_gene: TRBJ1-2; d_gene: NA; CDR3nt: TGCAGCGTCGGGGGAGGCTACACCTTC; CDR3aa: CSVGGGYTF
abundance: NA; v_gene: TRBV7-3; j_gene: TRBJ2-6; d_gene: NA; CDR3nt: TGTGCCAGCAGCCCCAATCTTGGAGGGGTCTCTGGGGCCAACGTCCTGACTTTC; CDR3aa: CASSPNLGGVSGANVLTF
abundance: NA; v_gene: TRBV5-1; j_gene: TRBJ2-2; d_gene: NA; CDR3nt: TGCGCCAGCAGCTTGGCAGGTCTAGACACCGGGGAGCTGTTTTTT; CDR3aa: CASSLAGLDTGELFF
abundance: NA; v_gene: TRBV29-1; j_gene: TRBJ2-3; d_gene: NA; CDR3nt: TGCAGCGTTGAGGGCGTCAGACTGACTAGCACAGATACGCAGTATTTT; CDR3aa: CSVEGVRLTSTDTQYF
abundance: few; v_gene: TRBV5-1; j_gene: TRBJ1-2; d_gene: TRBD1; CDR3nt: TGCGCCAGCAGCTTGGAGGGGGCGAGCGGCTACACCTTC; CDR3aa: CASSLEGASGYTF
abundance: NA; v_gene: TRBV30; j_gene: TRBJ1-3; d_gene: NA; CDR3nt: TGTGCCTGGGGCGCCATCATCTCTGGAAACACCATATATTTT; CDR3aa: CAWGAIISGNTIYF
abundance: NA; v_gene: TRBV29-1; j_gene: TRBJ1-2; d_gene: TRBD1; CDR3nt: TGCAGCGTAGCACTGACAGGGGGCTATGGCTACACCTTC; CDR3aa: CSVALTGGYGYTF
abundance: NA; v_gene: TRBV2; j_gene: TRBJ2-2; d_gene: NA; CDR3nt: TGTGCCAGCAGAGGGGCCGGGGAGCTGTTTTTT; CDR3aa: CASRGAGELFF
abundance: NA; v_gene: TRBV4-3; j_gene: TRBJ2-5; d_gene: NA; CDR3nt: TGCGCCAGCAGCCAAGGGGTAGGACGAGAGACCCAGTACTTC; CDR3aa: CASSQGVGRETQYF
abundance: NA; v_gene: TRBV5-4; j_gene: TRBJ2-7; d_gene: NA; CDR3nt: TGTGCCAGCAGTGGGGGGGCCTCGTACGAGCAGTACTTC; CDR3aa: CASSGGASYEQYF
abundance: NA; v_gene: TRBV5-1; j_gene: TRBJ2-1; d_gene: NA; CDR3nt: TGCGCCAGCAGCTTGGAAGGGACGCGTCTCTTC; CDR3aa: CASSLEGTRLF
abundance: NA; v_gene: TRBV9; j_gene: TRBJ2-7; d_gene: TRBD1; CDR3nt: TGTGCCAGCAGTCCGACAGGGGTTACCTACGAGCAGTACTTC; CDR3aa: CASSPTGVTYEQYF
abundance: NA; v_gene: TRBV20-1; j_gene: TRBJ1-2; d_gene: NA; CDR3nt: TGCAGTGCCGGGAAAACCTATGGCTACACCTTC; CDR3aa: CSAGKTYGYTF
abundance: NA; v_gene: TRBV5-1; j_gene: TRBJ2-3; d_gene: NA; CDR3nt: TGCGCCAGCAGCTTGGTCACGTTCACAGATACGCAGTATTTT; CDR3aa: CASSLVTFTDTQYF
abundance: NA; v_gene: TRBV29-1; j_gene: TRBJ1-4; d_gene: TRBD1; CDR3nt: TGCAGCGTCAACGGACAGGGTTCGGCTGGTGAAAAACTGTTTTTT; CDR3aa: CSVNGQGSAGEKLFF
abundance: NA; v_gene: TRBV5-6; j_gene: TRBJ2-3; d_gene: NA; CDR3nt: TGTGCCAGCGGAGAAGACAGAGATACGCAGTATTTT; CDR3aa: CASGEDRDTQYF
abundance: NA; v_gene: TRBV6-6; j_gene: TRBJ1-2; d_gene: TRBD1; CDR3nt: TGTGCCAGCAGTTCCCCAGGGGGACAGGGCGGTGGCTACACCTTC; CDR3aa: CASSSPGGQGGGYTF
abundance: NA; v_gene: TRBV25-1; j_gene: TRBJ1-6; d_gene: NA; CDR3nt: TGTGCCAGCAGTGTAGGGTCCCATAATTCACCCCTCCACTTT; CDR3aa: CASSVGSHNSPLHF
abundance: NA; v_gene: TRBV4-1; j_gene: TRBJ1-2; d_gene: NA; CDR3nt: TGCGCCAGCAGCGGAATAGGGGCGGGAGGCTACACCTTC; CDR3aa: CASSGIGAGGYTF